This section outlines one TCR beta chain sequence together with its context. No antigen is known for it. No much larger clone exists at a distance of one base, and base qualities are not known. Library prep was done by the immunoSEQ multiplex PCR assay. For most patients, genomic DNA was subjected to high-throughput TCR-beta CDR3 sequencing by Adaptive Biotechnologies. In the source study's methods: TCR sequencing data were retrieved from Adaptive's ImmunoSEQ software for 18 patients, whereas a few other patients were processed with MiXCR and VDJtools. CDR3 nucleotide sequences shared between donor and recipient were removed because the origin of such sequences could not be assigned. To count as alloreactive, a clone needed at least 2-fold expansion over unstimulated cells and a minimum CFSE-low frequency of 0.002% (template counts) or 0.001% (read counts). A clone was considered mappable if detected in the sequenced pre-transplant spleen, lymph node, or MLR CFSE-low populations of the donor or recipient. The cumulative frequency of alloreactive clones was calculated as a percentage of all sequences, weighted by copy number. Not all clones reach the TCRdb copy of this immuneACCESS table, which keeps in-frame sequences only. Checked studies attribute under half of the gap to unresolved V genes and leave the rest unexplained. The V and J calls and clone size were taken over from that table, and D and trimming were inferred from the DNA. The sample table contains some 15,000 clones; only one count was recorded for 80% of them. Together, the top ten hold approximately 18% of the sample.

To isolate intraepithelial and lamina propria lymphocytes from graft specimens, dithiothreitol, EDTA incubations and collagenase D digestion were used. Serial intestinal graft biopsy specimens collected up to 600 days after transplant underwent bulk TCR-beta sequencing. These data are taken from a study of graft-versus-host responses after intestinal transplantation (dated by TCRdb to the early 2020s). In the study overall: Multivisceral, liver-intestinal, or isolated intestinal transplants were received by the recipients. Anti-thymocyte globulin induction was given to all recipients, followed by maintenance tacrolimus and steroids for around three years. After intestinal transplantation, graft-versus-host and host-versus-graft alloreactive T cell clones were followed in the graft, circulation and bone marrow using bulk TCR-beta CDR3 sequencing. To identify alloreactive clones, pre-transplant mixed lymphocyte reaction products were sequenced and compared with unstimulated pre-transplant donor and recipient T cells. The cohort enrolled 24 intestinal transplant recipients, one of whom was a retransplant, and a few patients without pretransplant specimens were excluded. A peak of at least 4% donor T cells among recipient peripheral blood mononuclear cells was the definition used for donor T cell macrochimerism. Instead of going to the commercial service, samples from a few later patients were sequenced in-house on an Illumina MiSeq and processed with MiXCR. Overall study results and their limits: In the allografts of patients with donor T cell macrochimerism, GvH to HvG T cell clonal ratios were high. GvH clones turned up in recipient bone marrow, with some appearing earlier in ileal mucosa or blood, a pattern consistent with an intestinal mucosal origin. The relatively low number and heterogeneity of intestinal transplant patients limited the conclusions. Early after transplant, peak levels of circulating GvH clones were found to be associated with declines in HvG clones.

The input for sequencing was ileum tissue, taken 104 days after intestinal transplant. The sequence came from a human patient who received an intestinal transplant, so some T cells may come from the graft donor.

The sequenced DNA: TGTGCCAGCAGCACCCTAACCCCAACGGGCCGGCGGGGCACAGATACGCAGTATTTT. This yields the protein CASSTLTPTGRRGTDTQYF. The V and J genes are TRBV21-1 and TRBJ2-3; TRBD2, the D gene given by the table, was not confirmed from the DNA. TRBV21-1 is a known pseudogene. The CDR3, cysteine through phenylalanine, is 19 amino acids long. This entry keeps only the CDR3 DNA: 57 bases, framed from base 1.